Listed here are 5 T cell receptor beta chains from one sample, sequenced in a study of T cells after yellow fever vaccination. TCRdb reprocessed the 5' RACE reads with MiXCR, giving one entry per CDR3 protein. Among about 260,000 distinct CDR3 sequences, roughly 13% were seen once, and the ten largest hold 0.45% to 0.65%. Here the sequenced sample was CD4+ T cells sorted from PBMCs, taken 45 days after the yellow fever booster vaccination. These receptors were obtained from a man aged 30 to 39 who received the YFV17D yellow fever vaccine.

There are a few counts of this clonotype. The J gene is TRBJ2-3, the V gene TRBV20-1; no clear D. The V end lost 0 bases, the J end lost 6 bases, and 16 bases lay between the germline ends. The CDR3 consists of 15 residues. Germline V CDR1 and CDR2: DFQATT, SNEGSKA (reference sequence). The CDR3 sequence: CSARDSVKGSDTQYF. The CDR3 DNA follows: TGCAGTGCTAGAGACTCGGTTAAGGGTTCGGATACGCAGTATTTT.

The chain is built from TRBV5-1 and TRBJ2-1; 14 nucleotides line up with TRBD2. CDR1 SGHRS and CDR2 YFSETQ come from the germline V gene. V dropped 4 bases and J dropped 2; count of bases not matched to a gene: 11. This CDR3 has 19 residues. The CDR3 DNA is TGCGCCAGCAGCACGACCGGGACTAGCGGGAGTAGCCCCTACAATGAGCAGTTCTTC. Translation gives CASSTTGTSGSSPYNEQFF.

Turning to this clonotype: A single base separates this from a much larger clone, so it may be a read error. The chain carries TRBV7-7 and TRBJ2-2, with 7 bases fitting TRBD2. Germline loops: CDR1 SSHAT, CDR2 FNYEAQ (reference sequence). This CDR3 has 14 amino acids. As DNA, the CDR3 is TGTGCTAGCAGCCTAAAGCGGGGTGGCGGGGAGCTGTTTTTT. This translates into CASSLKRGGGELFF.

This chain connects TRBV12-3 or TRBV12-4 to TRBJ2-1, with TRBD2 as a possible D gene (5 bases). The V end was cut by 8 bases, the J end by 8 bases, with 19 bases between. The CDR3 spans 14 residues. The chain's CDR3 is CASRPLRGSDEQFF. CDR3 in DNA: TGTGCCAGCCGCCCATTACGGGGTAGCGATGAGCAGTTCTTC.

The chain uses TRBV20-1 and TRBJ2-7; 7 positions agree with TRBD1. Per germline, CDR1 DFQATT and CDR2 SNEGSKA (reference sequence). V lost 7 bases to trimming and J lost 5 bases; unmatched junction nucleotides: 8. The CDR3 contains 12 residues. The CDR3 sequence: CSVTQGYHEQYF. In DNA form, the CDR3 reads TGCAGTGTCACACAGGGGTACCACGAGCAGTACTTC.